This T cell receptor (beta chain) was recovered during a study of response to subunit inactivated influenza vaccine. Study-level results: Few additional T cells are recruited per seasonal influenza vaccination, authors suggested.

Germline assignment: CDR1 SGHRS and CDR2 YFSETQ. The CDR3 loop spans 15 amino acids. V lost 6 bases and J 0 bases, leaving 12 bases between the germline ends. TCRdb passed the RT-PCR reads through MiXCR, listing each CDR3 protein once. The data contain 500,000 or so distinct CDR3 sequences, approximately 15% of them singletons. This clonotype was seen ten or more times. Antigen specificity is unknown. The V and J genes are TRBV5-1 and TRBJ2-2; D unclear. The clonotype comes from a man between 50 and 75 years old who received an inactivated influenza vaccine. The material sequenced was CD4+ T cells sorted from PBMCs, taken around 25 months after vaccination. CDR3 bases: TGCGCCAGCACCCCCCTTGGCTCGAACACCGGGGAGCTGTTTTTT. This sequence encodes CASTPLGSNTGELFF.